This T cell receptor beta chain was profiled in a study of T cell responses to AZD1222 COVID-19 vaccine. Notes on the study in general: Spike regions recognized by vaccine-associated CD4 TCRs spanned the protein, led by 160-218 and 743-854. Baseline antibody screening turned up just a handful of seropositive AZD1222 recipients.

TCRdb's copy holds only in-frame clones and misses some; the assay was immunoSEQ multiplex PCR. This table has approximately 150,000 clones, about 92% appearing once. V lost 5 bases and J lost 0, with 17 bases in between. Germline V gene lookup returns CDR1 SGHVS and CDR2 FQNEAQ. CDR3 length: 17 residues. This clone was detected once. The antigen remains undetermined. Second doses that came at about 4 or about 12 weeks were put together. This clonotype was obtained from an adult who received the AZD1222 COVID-19 vaccine. The material was peripheral blood, obtained 28 days after the second AZD1222 dose. V is TRBV7-8 and J is TRBJ2-1, with D possibly being TRBD1 (5 bases). The CDR3: CASSPLYRTSSYNEQFF. The CDR3 nucleotides read TGTGCCAGCAGCCCACTATACAGGACGAGCTCCTACAATGAGCAGTTCTTC. Drawing the rest from reference TRBV7-8 and TRBJ2-1, the complete variable domain is GAGVSQSPRYKVAKRGQDVALRCDPISGHVSLFWYQQALGQGPEFLTYFQNEAQLDKSGLPSDRFFAERPEGSVSTLKIQRTQQEDSAVYLCASSPLYRTSSYNEQFFGPGTRLTVL.